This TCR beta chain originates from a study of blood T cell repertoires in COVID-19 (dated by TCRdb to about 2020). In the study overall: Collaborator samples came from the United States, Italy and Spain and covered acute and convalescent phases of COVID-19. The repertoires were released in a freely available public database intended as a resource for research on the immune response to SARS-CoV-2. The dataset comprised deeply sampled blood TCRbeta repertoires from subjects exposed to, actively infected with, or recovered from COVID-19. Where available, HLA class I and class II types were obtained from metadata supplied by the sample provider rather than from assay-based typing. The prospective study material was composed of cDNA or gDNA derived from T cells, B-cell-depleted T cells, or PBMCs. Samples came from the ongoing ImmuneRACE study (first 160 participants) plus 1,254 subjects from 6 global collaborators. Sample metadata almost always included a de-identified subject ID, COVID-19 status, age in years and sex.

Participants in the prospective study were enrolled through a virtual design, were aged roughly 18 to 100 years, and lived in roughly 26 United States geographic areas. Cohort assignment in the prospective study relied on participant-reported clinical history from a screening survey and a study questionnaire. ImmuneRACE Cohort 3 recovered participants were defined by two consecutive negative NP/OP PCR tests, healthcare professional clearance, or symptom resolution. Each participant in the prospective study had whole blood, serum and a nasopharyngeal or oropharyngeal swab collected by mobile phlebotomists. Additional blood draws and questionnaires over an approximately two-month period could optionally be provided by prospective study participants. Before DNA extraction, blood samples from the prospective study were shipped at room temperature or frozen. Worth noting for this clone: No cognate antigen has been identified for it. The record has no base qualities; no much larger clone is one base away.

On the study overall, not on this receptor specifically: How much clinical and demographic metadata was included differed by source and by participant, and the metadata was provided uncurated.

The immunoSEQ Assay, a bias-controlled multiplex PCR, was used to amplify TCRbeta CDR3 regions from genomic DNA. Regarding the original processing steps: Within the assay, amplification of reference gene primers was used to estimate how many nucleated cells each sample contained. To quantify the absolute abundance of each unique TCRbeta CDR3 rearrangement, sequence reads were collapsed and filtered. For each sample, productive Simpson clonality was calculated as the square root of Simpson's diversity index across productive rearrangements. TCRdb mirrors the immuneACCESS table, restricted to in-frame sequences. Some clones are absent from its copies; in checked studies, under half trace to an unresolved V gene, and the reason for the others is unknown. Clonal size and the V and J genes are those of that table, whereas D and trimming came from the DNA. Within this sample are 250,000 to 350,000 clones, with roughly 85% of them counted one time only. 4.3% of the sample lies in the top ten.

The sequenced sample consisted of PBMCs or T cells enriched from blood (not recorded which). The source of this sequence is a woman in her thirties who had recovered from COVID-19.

The sequence in DNA is TGCGCCAGCAGCACCTACACCGGACAGCACACCGGGGAGCTGTTTTTT. Its coded protein is CASSTYTGQHTGELFF. The rearranged chain carries TRBV5-1 and TRBJ2-2; the best D guess is TRBD1, with 6 bases matching. V and J lose 4 bases and 3 bases, and a span of 16 bases separates them. For CDR1 and CDR2, the germline V gene lists SGHRS and YFSETQ. The CDR3 runs 16 amino acids, cysteine and phenylalanine included. Solely the CDR3 DNA is kept, with 48 bases framed from the first base.